A single sample gave rise to the 13 T cell receptor beta chains below, sequenced in a study of sequential checkpoint blockade in melanoma. Treatment indicated: randomized to nivolumab then ipilimumab (arm A) or the reverse (arm B). Repertoires were generated with immunoSEQ multiplex PCR, while TCRdb's copy carries only in-frame clones and drops some. The table lists more than 8,000 clones, 59% of them singletons, with around 41% in the top ten. The starting material was CD8+ T cells sorted from blood (inferred from file names), obtained from a patient given nivolumab and ipilimumab in sequence. The receptors were gathered from a human donor with melanoma.

This clone came up a few times. The chain has TRBV11-2 and TRBJ1-5; D may be TRBD1 (5 bases). Trimming took off 1 base at V and 4 bases at J, with 11 bases between the two ends. Germline V gene data show CDR1 as SGHAT and CDR2 as FQNNGV. The CDR3 sequence is 15 residues long. CDR3 bases: TGTGCCAGCAGCTTAGTGCAGGGCAGGAATCAGCCCCAGCATTTT. This codes for CASSLVQGRNQPQHF.

This chain joins TRBV28 and TRBJ2-7; D perhaps matches TRBD1 (6 bases). This CDR3 comprises 14 residues. The germline V gene encodes CDR1 MDHEN and CDR2 SYDVKM. V was trimmed by 5 bases and J by 4 bases, leaving 15 bases between them. CDR3 region: CASSTQGPSYEQYF. The CDR3 DNA reads TGTGCCAGCAGTACACAGGGACCTTCATACGAGCAGTACTTC.

V gene TRBV2 combines with J gene TRBJ1-1; 9 bases agree with TRBD1. Trimming cost V 4 bases and J 0 bases; bases outside gene matches: 9. CDR3 length: 17 amino acids. Looked up from germline, CDR1 is SNHLY and CDR2 is FYNNEI. In DNA form, the CDR3 reads TGTGCCAGCAGTGGGAGACAGGGGGGAACCATGAACACTGAAGCTTTCTTT. Its translation: CASSGRQGGTMNTEAFF.

The rearrangement joins TRBV6-6 to TRBJ1-4, with D hard to call. Germline V CDR1 and CDR2: MNHNY, SVGAGI (reference sequence). The CDR3 length is 12 residues. Trimming shortened V by 5 bases and J by 8 bases, and 9 bases separated the two germline ends. The CDR3 spells CASSPLGEKLFF. DNA for the CDR3: TGTGCCAGCAGTCCCCTCGGGGAAAAACTGTTTTTT.

This clone was counted between two and nine times. The chain couples TRBV7-8 to TRBJ2-3; TRBD2 matches 12 bases. The CDR3 spans 15 residues. V was pared by 4 bases and J by 2 bases, with 1 base of the junction left unmatched. Germline V gives CDR1 SGHVS, CDR2 FQNEAQ. Here the CDR3 DNA reads TGTGCCAGCAGCTGGACTAGCGGGGACACAGATACGCAGTATTTT. Its translation is CASSWTSGDTDTQYF.

V is TRBV4-1 and J is TRBJ2-3; D call uncertain. Germline CDR1 and CDR2: MGHRA and YSYEKL. V dropped 1 base and J dropped 0 bases, with 11 bases sitting between them. The CDR3 contains 16 residues. The CDR3 loop is CASSQVGSLSTDTQYF. The CDR3 DNA reads as TGCGCCAGCAGCCAAGTGGGCTCCTTGAGCACAGATACGCAGTATTTT.

The chain joins TRBV4-2 to TRBJ1-6; D is possibly TRBD1 (6 bases). Looked up from germline, CDR1 is LGHNA and CDR2 is YNFKEQ. The length of the CDR3 is 16 residues. The V gene lost 0 bases and the J gene lost 9 bases, with 15 bases spanning the gap. CDR3 DNA sequence: TGTGCCAGCAGCCAAGAAGGTACAGGGAAGTCTTCACCCCTCCACTTT. Translation gives CASSQEGTGKSSPLHF.

V is TRBV19 and J is TRBJ2-3; 9 nucleotides agree with TRBD1. Trimming took 5 bases from V and 2 from J; bases not matched to a gene: 5. The germline CDR1 and CDR2 sequences are LNHDA and SQIVND (reference sequence). CDR3 size: 15 residues. DNA for the CDR3: TGTGCCAGTAGTCCCCGGGACAGGGTCACAGATACGCAGTATTTT. This codes for CASSPRDRVTDTQYF.

This clone is medium-sized by share. The chain's CDR3 is CASSQDWQSSGEKLFF. CDR3 in DNA: TGCGCCAGCAGCCAAGATTGGCAGTCGTCGGGTGAAAAACTGTTTTTT. The chain uses TRBV4-3 and TRBJ1-4, with D unclear. V was pared by 0 bases and J by 7 bases, with 15 bases between. Per germline, CDR1 LGHNA and CDR2 YSLEER. This CDR3 is built from 16 residues.

V and J are TRBV4-2 and TRBJ2-1; D unresolved. The CDR3 contains 12 residues. Germline V gene sequence: CDR1 LGHNA, CDR2 YNFKEQ. The V and J ends lost 1 base and 10 bases respectively, with 8 bases between them. As DNA, the CDR3 is TGTGCCAGCAGCCAAGGGCAGACAGAGCAGTTCTTC. It encodes CASSQGQTEQFF.

The chain has TRBV6-1 and TRBJ1-6, with TRBD1 matching over 7 bases. Germline V gives CDR1 MNHNS, CDR2 SASEGT. CDR3 length equals 14 residues. Trimming at V came to 5 bases and at J to 6 bases, leaving 4 bases not matched to a gene. The CDR3 DNA is TGTGCCAGCAGTTCCGACAGGGCTAATTCACCCCTCCACTTT. Its translation: CASSSDRANSPLHF.

The chain carries TRBV10-3 and TRBJ2-5; TRBD1 is a possible D gene (6 bases). The germline gives CDR1 ENHRY, CDR2 SYGVKD. Trimming pared 10 bases from V and 1 base from J, leaving 10 bases between. This CDR3 spans 12 amino acids. This CDR3 reads CATQDSQETQYF. The CDR3 nucleotides are TGTGCCACTCAGGACAGCCAAGAGACCCAGTACTTC.

The chain combines TRBV27 with TRBJ2-1; no reliable D call. Germline V gene lookup returns CDR1 MNHEY and CDR2 SMNVEV (reference sequence). The CDR3 loop spans 10 amino acids. Trimming cost V 3 bases and J 10 bases, with 4 bases left between them. CDR3 coding DNA: TGTGCCAGCAGTTTCCCAGAGCAGTTCTTC. It translates to CASSFPEQFF.